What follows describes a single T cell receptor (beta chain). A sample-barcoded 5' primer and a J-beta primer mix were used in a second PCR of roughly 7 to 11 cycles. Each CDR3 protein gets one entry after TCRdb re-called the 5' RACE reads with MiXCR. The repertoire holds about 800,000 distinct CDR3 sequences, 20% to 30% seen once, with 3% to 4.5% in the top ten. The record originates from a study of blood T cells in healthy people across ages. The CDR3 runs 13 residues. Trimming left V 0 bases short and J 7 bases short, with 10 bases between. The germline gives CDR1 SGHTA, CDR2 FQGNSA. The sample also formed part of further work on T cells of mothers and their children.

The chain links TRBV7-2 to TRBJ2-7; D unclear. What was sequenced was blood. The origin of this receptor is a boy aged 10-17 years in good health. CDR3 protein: CASSLAQFGEQYF. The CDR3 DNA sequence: TGTGCCAGCAGCTTAGCCCAATTTGGGGAGCAGTACTTC.